This T cell receptor (beta chain) was profiled in a study of graft-versus-host responses after intestinal transplantation. General study results and limits: Across patients carrying graft-donor T cell macrochimerism, allografts held high graft-versus-host to host-versus-graft clonal ratios.

Measured with immunoSEQ multiplex PCR; TCRdb has only the in-frame clones, and not every one. The repertoire holds more than 20,000 clones, with approximately 87% as singletons. The length of the CDR3 is 15 residues. Trimming stripped 3 bases from V and 5 bases from J, with 17 bases between. The V gene's germline CDR1 is SGHNT and CDR2 YYREEE (reference sequence). Turning to this clone: Its target is unknown.

The chain links TRBV5-4 to TRBJ1-1; D is uncertain. Sequenced material: PBMCs, taken 28 days after intestinal transplant. The receptor was isolated from a human patient who received an intestinal transplant, so some T cells may come from the graft donor. CDR3 sequence: CASSSLSLLGTEAFF. The CDR3 DNA follows: TGTGCCAGCAGCTCCCTCAGCCTTTTGGGGACTGAAGCTTTCTTT.